This T cell receptor beta chain was retrieved from a study of blood T cell repertoires in COVID-19. Across the study: The origin of the acute and convalescent COVID-19 samples was the United States, Italy and Spain.

CDR3 length equals 15 residues. The germline V gene has CDR1 KGHSH and CDR2 LQKENI. The V end lost 0 bases, the J end lost 4 bases, and 10 bases lay between the germline ends. Clones were read by immunoSEQ multiplex PCR, and TCRdb kept only the in-frame ones, dropping some. The data show hundreds of thousands of clones, 85% seen once. Concerning this clone itself: Different DNA sequences within this sample yield the same CDR3.

The sequence was obtained from a woman younger than 35 with acute or convalescent COVID-19. The sequenced sample was peripheral blood. J is TRBJ1-3 and V is TRBV18; no reliable D call. The CDR3 nucleotides are TGTGCCAGCTCACCACCTTCTTTTTCCGGAAACACCATATATTTT. Translating it yields CASSPPSFSGNTIYF.